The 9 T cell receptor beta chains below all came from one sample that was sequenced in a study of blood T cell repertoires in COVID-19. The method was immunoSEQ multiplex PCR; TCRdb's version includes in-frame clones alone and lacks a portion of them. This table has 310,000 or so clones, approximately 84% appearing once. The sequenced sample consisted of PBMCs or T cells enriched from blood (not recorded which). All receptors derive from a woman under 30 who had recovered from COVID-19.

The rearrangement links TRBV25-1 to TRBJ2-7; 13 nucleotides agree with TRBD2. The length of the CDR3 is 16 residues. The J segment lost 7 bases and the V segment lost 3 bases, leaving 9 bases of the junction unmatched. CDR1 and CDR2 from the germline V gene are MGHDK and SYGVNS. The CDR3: CASSEPGLAGVREQYF. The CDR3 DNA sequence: TGTGCCAGCAGTGAGCCAGGACTAGCGGGAGTACGAGAGCAGTACTTC.

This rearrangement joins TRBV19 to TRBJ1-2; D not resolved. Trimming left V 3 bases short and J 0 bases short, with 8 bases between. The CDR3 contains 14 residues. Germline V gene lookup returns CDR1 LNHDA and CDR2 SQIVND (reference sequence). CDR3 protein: CASSISTPNYGYTF. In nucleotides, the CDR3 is TGTGCCAGTAGTATCTCGACACCTAACTATGGCTACACCTTC.

For the CDR3, the DNA is TGTGCCAGTATCGCGGGACAGGGAGACTATGGCTACACCTTC. It is translated as CASIAGQGDYGYTF. The chain has TRBV19 and TRBJ1-2; the match to TRBD1 covers 9 bases. The CDR3 spans 14 residues. V trimming: 7 bases; J trimming: 3 bases; junction bases outside the gene matches: 6. Germline CDR1 reads LNHDA; CDR2 reads SQIVND (reference sequence).

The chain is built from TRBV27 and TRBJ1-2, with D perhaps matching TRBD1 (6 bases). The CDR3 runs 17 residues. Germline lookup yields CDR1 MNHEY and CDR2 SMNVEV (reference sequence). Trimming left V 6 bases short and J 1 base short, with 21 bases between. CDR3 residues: CASSRRWTEPYNYGYTF. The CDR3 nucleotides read TGTGCCAGCAGCCGCCGCTGGACAGAACCGTATAACTATGGCTACACCTTC.

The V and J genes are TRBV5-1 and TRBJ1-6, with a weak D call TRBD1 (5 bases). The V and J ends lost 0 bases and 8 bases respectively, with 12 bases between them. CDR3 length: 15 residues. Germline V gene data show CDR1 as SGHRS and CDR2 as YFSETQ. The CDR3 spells CASSLGPLGDSPLHF. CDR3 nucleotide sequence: TGCGCCAGCAGCTTGGGGCCCCTAGGGGATTCACCCCTCCACTTT.

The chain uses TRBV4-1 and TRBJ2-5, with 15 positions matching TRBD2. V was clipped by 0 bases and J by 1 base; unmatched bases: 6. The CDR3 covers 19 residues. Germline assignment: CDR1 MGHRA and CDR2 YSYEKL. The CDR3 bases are TGCGCCAGCAGCCAAGATTGGACTAGCGGGAGGGCGGGCCAAGAGACCCAGTACTTC. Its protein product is CASSQDWTSGRAGQETQYF.

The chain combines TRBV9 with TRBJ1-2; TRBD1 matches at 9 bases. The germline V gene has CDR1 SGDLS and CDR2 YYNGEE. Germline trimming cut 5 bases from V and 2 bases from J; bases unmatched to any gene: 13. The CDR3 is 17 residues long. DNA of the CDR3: TGTGCCAGCAGGCAAGACACAGGGGGCCCGGGGAACTATGGCTACACCTTC. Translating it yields CASRQDTGGPGNYGYTF.

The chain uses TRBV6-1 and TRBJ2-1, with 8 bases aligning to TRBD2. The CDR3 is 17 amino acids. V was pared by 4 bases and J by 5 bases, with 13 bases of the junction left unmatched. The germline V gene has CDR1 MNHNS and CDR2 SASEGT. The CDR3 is CASSGPGGARSNNEQFF. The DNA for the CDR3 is TGTGCCAGCAGTGGTCCCGGGGGGGCACGGAGTAACAATGAGCAGTTCTTC.

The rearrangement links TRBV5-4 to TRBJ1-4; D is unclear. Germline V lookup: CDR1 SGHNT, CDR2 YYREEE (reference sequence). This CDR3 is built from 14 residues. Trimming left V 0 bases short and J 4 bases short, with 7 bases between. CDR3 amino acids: CASSLDSGNEKLFF. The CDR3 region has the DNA TGTGCCAGCAGCTTGGACAGCGGTAATGAAAAACTGTTTTTT.